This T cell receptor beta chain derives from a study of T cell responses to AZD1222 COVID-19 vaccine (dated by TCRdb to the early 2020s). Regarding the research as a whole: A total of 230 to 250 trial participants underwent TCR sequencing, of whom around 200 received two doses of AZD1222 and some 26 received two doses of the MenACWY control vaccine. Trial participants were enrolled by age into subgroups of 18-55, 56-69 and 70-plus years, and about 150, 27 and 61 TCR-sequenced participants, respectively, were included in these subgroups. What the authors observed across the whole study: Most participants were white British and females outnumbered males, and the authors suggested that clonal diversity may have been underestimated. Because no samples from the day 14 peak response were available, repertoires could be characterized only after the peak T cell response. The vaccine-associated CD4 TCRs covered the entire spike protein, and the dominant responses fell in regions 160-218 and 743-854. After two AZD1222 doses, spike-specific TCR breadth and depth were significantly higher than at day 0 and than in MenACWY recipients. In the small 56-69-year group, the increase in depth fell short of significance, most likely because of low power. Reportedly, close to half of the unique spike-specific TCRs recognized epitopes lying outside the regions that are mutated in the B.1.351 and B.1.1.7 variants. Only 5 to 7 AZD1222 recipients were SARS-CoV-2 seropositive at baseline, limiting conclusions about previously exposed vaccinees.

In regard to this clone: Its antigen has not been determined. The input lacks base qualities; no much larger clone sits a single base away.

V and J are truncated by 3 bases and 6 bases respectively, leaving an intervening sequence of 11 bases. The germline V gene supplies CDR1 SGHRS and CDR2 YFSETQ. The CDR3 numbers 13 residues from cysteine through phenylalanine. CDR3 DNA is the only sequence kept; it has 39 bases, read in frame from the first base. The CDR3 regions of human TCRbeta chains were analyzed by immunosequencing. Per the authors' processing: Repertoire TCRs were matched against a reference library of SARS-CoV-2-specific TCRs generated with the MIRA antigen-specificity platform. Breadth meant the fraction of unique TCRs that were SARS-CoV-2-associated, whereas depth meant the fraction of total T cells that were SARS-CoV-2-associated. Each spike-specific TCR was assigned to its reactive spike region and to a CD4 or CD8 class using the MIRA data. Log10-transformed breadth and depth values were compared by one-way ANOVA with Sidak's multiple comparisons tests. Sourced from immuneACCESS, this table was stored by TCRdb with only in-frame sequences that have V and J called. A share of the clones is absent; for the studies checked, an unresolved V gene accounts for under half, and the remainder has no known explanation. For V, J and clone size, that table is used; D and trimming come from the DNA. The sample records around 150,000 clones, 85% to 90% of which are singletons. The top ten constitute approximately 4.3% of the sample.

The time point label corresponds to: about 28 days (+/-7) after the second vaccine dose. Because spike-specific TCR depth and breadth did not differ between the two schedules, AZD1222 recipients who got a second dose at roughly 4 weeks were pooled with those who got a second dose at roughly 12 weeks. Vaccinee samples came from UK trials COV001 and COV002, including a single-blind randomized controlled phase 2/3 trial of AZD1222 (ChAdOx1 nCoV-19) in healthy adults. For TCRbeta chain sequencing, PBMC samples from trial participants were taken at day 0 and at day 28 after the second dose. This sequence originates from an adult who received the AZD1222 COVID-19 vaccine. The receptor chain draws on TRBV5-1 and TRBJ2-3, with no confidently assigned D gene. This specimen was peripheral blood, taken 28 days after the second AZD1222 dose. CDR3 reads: CASSSILEDTQYF. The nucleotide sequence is TGCGCCAGCAGCTCCATTTTAGAGGATACGCAGTATTTT.